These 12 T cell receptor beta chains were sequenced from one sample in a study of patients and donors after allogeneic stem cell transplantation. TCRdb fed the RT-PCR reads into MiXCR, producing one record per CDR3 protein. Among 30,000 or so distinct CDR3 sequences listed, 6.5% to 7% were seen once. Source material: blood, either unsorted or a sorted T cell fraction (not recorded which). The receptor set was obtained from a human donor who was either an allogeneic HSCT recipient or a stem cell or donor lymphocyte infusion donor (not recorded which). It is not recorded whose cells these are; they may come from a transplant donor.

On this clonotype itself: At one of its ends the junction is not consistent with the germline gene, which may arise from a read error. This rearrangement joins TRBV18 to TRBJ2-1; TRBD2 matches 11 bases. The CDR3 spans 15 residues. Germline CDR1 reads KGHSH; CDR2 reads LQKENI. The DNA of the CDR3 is TGTGCCAGCTCACCAAGACTAGCGGGAAACAATCAGCAGTTCTTC. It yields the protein CASSPRLAGNNQQFF.

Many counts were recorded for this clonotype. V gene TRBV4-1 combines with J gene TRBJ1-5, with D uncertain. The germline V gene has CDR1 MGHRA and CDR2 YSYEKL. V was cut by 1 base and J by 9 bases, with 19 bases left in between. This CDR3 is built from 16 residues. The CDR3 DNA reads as TGCGCCAGCAGCCAAGGTGACATACACTCCCTTCGGCCCCAGCATTTT. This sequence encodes CASSQGDIHSLRPQHF.

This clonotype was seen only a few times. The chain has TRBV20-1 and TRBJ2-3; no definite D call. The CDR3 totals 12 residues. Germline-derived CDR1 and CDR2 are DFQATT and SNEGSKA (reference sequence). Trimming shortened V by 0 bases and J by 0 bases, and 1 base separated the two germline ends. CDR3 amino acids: CSARESTDTQYF. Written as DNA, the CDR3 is TGCAGTGCTAGAGAAAGCACAGATACGCAGTATTTT.

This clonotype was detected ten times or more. CDR3 sequence reads: CASSEDFYGYTF. In nucleotides, the CDR3 is TGTGCCAGCAGCGAAGACTTCTATGGCTACACCTTC. This sequence joins TRBV7-9 and TRBJ1-2; D gene ambiguous. Trimming took off 5 bases at V and 4 bases at J, with 8 bases between the two ends. The CDR3 spans 12 residues. In germline, CDR1 is SEHNR, CDR2 FQNEAQ (reference sequence).

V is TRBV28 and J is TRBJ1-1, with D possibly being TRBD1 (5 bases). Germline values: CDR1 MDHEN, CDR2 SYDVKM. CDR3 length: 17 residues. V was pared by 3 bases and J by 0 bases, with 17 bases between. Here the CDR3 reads CASSFRRRVRVNTEAFF. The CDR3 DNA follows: TGTGCCAGCAGTTTTCGGAGACGCGTCAGGGTGAACACTGAAGCTTTCTTT.

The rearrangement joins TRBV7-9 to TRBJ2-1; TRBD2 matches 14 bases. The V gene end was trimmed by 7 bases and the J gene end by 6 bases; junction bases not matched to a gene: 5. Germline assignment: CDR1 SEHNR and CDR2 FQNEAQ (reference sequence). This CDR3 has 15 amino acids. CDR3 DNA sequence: TGTGCCAGCAACCAGGGACTAGCGGGAGTCAATGAGCAGTTCTTC. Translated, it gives CASNQGLAGVNEQFF.

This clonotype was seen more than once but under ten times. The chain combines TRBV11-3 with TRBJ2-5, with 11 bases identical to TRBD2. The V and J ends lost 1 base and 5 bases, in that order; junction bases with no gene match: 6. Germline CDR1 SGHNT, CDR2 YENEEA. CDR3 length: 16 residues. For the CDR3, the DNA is TGTGCCAGCAGCTTAGTAGCGGGAGGGCCTGTGGAGACCCAGTACTTC. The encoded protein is CASSLVAGGPVETQYF.

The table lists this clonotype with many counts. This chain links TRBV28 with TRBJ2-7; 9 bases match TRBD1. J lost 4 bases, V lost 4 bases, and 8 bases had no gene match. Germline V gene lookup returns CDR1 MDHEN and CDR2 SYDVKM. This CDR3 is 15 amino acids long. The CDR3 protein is CASSSTGTGMYEQYF. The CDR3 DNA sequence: TGTGCCAGCAGTTCTACCGGGACAGGGATGTACGAGCAGTACTTC. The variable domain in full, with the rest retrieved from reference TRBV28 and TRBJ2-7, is DVKVTQSSRYLVKRTGEKVFLECVQDMDHENMFWYRQDPGLGLRLIYFSYDVKMKEKGDIPEGYSVSREKKERFSLILESASTNQTSMYLCASSSTGTGMYEQYFGPGTRLTVT.

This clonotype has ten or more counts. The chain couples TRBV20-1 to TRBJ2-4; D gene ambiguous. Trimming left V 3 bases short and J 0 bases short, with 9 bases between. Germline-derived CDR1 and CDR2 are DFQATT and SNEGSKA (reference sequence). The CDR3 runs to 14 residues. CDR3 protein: CSARAALAKNIQYF. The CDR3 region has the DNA TGCAGTGCTAGGGCAGCGCTAGCCAAAAACATTCAGTACTTC.

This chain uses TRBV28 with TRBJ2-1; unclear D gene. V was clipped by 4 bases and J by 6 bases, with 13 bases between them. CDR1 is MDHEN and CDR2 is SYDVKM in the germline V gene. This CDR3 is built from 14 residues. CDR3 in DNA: TGTGCCAGCAGTTCCTTTAACCCAACCAATGAGCAGTTCTTC. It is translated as CASSSFNPTNEQFF.

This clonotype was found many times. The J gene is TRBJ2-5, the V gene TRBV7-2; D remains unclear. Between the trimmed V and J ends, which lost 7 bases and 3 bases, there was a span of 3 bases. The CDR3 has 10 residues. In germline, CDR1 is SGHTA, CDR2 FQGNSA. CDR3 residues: CASKEETQYF. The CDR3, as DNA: TGTGCCAGCAAAGAAGAGACCCAGTACTTC.

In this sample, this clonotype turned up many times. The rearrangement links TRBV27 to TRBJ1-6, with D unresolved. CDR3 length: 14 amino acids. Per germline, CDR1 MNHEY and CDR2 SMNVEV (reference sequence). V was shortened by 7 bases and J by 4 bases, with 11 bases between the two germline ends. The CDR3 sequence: CASTPGVYNSPLHF. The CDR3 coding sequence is TGTGCCAGCACCCCTGGGGTGTATAATTCACCCCTCCACTTT.